This record looks at one TCR beta chain sequence and its context. Which antigen it targets is not known. Qualities for individual bases were not recorded, and no much larger clone is one base off. The data derive from a study of graft-versus-host responses after intestinal transplantation listed by TCRdb under 2021. Context from the whole study: Recipients received multivisceral, liver-intestinal, or isolated intestinal transplants. Every recipient was given anti-thymocyte globulin induction, followed by approximately three years of maintenance tacrolimus and steroids. Of the approximately 25 intestinal transplant recipients enrolled in the cohort, one of whom was a retransplant, 3 patients without pretransplant specimens were excluded. Rather than being sequenced by the commercial service, samples from a few later patients were sequenced in-house on an Illumina MiSeq and processed with MiXCR. Alloreactive clones were identified by sequencing pre-transplant mixed lymphocyte reaction products and comparing these products with unstimulated pre-transplant donor and recipient T cells. A peak of at least 4% donor T cells among recipient peripheral blood mononuclear cells was the definition used for donor T cell macrochimerism. After intestinal transplantation, graft-versus-host and host-versus-graft alloreactive T cell clones in the graft, circulation and bone marrow were tracked using bulk TCR-beta CDR3 sequencing. On the study overall, not on this receptor specifically: Early after transplant, peak levels of circulating GvH clones were found to be associated with declines in HvG clones. In patients with donor T cell macrochimerism, the allografts had high GvH to HvG T cell clonal ratios. The relatively low number and heterogeneity of intestinal transplant patients limited the conclusions. GvH clones turned up in recipient bone marrow, with some appearing earlier in ileal mucosa or blood, a pattern consistent with an intestinal mucosal origin.

From its cysteine to its phenylalanine, the CDR3 spans 16 amino acids. Just the 48-base CDR3 DNA is kept, in frame starting at base 1. The germline V gene specifies SQVTM as CDR1 and ANQGSEA as CDR2. The V end loses 3 bases and the J end loses 0 bases, and a stretch of 17 bases separates them. Receptor libraries were prepared by the immunoSEQ multiplex PCR assay. For most patients, genomic DNA was isolated with the Qiagen DNeasy Blood and Tissue Kit and sent frozen to Adaptive Biotechnologies for TCR sequencing. High-throughput TCR-beta CDR3 sequencing of genomic DNA from most patients was performed by Adaptive Biotechnologies. The paper's processing steps were these. Adaptive's ImmunoSEQ software was the source of the TCR sequencing data for roughly 19 patients, while a few other patients were processed with MiXCR and VDJtools. To correct CD4 versus CD8 sorting errors, any sequence found in both subsets at a frequency ratio below 5:1 was removed. Because the origin of CDR3 nucleotide sequences shared between donor and recipient could not be assigned, those sequences were removed. To be classed as alloreactive, a clone needed at least 2-fold expansion over unstimulated cells and a minimum CFSE-low frequency of 0.002% (template counts) or 0.001% (read counts). Mappable clones were those detected in sequenced pre-transplant spleen, lymph node, or MLR CFSE-low populations of the donor or recipient. The cumulative frequency of alloreactive clones was calculated as a percentage of all sequences, weighted by copy number. Sourced from immuneACCESS, this table was stored by TCRdb with only in-frame sequences that have V and J called. A share of the clones is absent; for the studies checked, an unresolved V gene accounts for under half, and the remainder has no known explanation. From that table come the V and J calls and clone size; the DNA was used to work out D and trimming. The sample contains around 100,000 clones, roughly 84% of them found a single time. Of the sample, over 0.8% falls within the top ten clones.

Interpreted using the paper, the time point label stands for: cells obtained before transplantation from donor or recipient. CD3+CD4+ and CD3+CD8+ populations were FACS-sorted from unstimulated pre-transplant donor and recipient cells taken from spleen or lymph nodes. The sequence came from a human donor who received an intestinal transplant. The sample was unstimulated CD4+ T cells sorted from spleen or lymph node cells, taken before intestinal transplant. The chain employs TRBV29-1 and TRBJ1-2, with the D segment identity uncertain. The nucleotide sequence reads as follows: TGCAGCGTTGATTCCGGGTCCGAGCAAGCTAACTATGGCTACACCTTC. The resulting protein is CSVDSGSEQANYGYTF.